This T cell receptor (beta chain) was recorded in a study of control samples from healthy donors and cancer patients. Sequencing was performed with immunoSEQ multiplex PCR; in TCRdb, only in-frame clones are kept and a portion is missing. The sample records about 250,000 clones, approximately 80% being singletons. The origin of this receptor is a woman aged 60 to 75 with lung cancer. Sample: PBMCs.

The CDR3 nucleotides read TGTGCCAGCAGCCCCGGGTTATTAATCGGCTACACCTTC. This codes for CASSPGLLIGYTF. The genes are TRBV7-9 and TRBJ1-2, with no clear D. Trimming took off 5 bases at V and 8 bases at J, with 15 bases between the two ends. The V gene's germline CDR1 is SEHNR and CDR2 FQNEAQ (reference sequence). This CDR3 region has 13 residues.